This T cell receptor beta chain appears in the sequencing data of a study of technical replicates of blood from a handful of donors. Sequencing was performed with immunoSEQ multiplex PCR; in TCRdb, only in-frame clones are kept and a portion is missing. The sample holds around 62,000 clones, about 98% seen once. Deletions cut 0 bases from V and 1 base from J, with 8 bases between. The CDR3 totals 15 residues. Germline CDR1 reads SGHDT; CDR2 reads YYEEEE. This TCR derives from a human donor in good health. The V call is TRBV5-6, the J call TRBJ1-3, with a possible D match to TRBD1 (5 bases). The sample was T cells isolated from PBMCs. The DNA of the CDR3 is TGTGCCAGCAGCTTGGCAGGGAGGTCTGGAAACACCATATATTTT. Translated: CASSLAGRSGNTIYF. The full variable domain, completed using reference TRBV5-6 and TRBJ1-3, is DAGVTQSPTHLIKTRGQQVTLRCSPKSGHDTVSWYQQALGQGPQFIFQYYEEEERQRGNFPDRFSGHQFPNYSSELNVNALLLGDSALYLCASSLAGRSGNTIYFGEGSWLTVV.